The subject of this entry is one T cell receptor beta chain. Antigen unknown. The length of the CDR3 is 13 residues. CDR1 and CDR2 (germline): MNHNS, SASEGT. V was clipped by 7 bases and J by 11 bases; unmatched bases: 10. Generated by immunoSEQ multiplex PCR, the TCRdb table keeps only in-frame clones and is missing some. The sample carries just over 7,500 clones, more than 80% recorded once. This record comes from a study of T cell clonotyping in hematopoietic cell transplantation. The study, taken as a whole, reports: Higher Inverse Simpson Index values in graft donor and pretransplant recipient predicted broader posttransplant TCR diversity.

This TCR was sampled from a female patient aged 45-60 years who had an allogeneic stem cell transplant from an unrelated donor, so the T cells may come from the graft donor. Some clones in this sample may be carry-over from other donors' samples. V and J are TRBV6-1 and TRBJ2-3; 9 bases are a match to TRBD2. Sequencing was performed on PBMCs, taken 180 days after allogeneic stem cell transplant. The CDR3 DNA reads TGTGCCAGCAACTCACCCGGGACTAGCCTGCAGTATTTT. Amino acid sequence: CASNSPGTSLQYF.